This T cell receptor beta chain was sequenced for a study of neurological immune-mediated disorders. General study findings and limits: None of the CDR3 amino acid sequences found in expanded clones was shared across subjects. This suggests that the TCR-beta repertoires were private in all groups.

Each CDR3 protein gets one entry after TCRdb re-called the 5' RACE reads with MiXCR. The table records around 78,000 distinct CDR3 sequences, about 15% of them present only once. Comment on this clonotype: Its antigen is as yet unknown.

The CDR3 covers 16 residues. Germline V gene lookup returns CDR1 MNHNS and CDR2 SASEGT. The V end was cut by 8 bases, the J end by 5 bases, with 23 bases between. Input material: PBMCs. The chain carries TRBV6-1 and TRBJ2-3; maybe TRBD2 (6 bases). This TCR was recovered from a woman between 35 and 50 years old in good health. The CDR3 is CASEVNVGGGEDTQYF. CDR3 nucleotide sequence: TGTGCCAGCGAAGTGAACGTTGGCGGCGGGGAAGATACGCAGTATTTT.